This T cell receptor (beta chain) was identified during a study of cytomegalovirus exposure and HLA in healthy donors. As concerns this clone: Its antigen is not identified.

Findings of the study overall: In vitro checks showed that a few CMV-associated chains really do target CMV antigens.

PCR was performed using 60 Vbeta and 13 Jbeta primers. The protocol was immunoSEQ multiplex PCR, while the TCRdb copy is restricted to in-frame clones and leaves out a portion. This table holds approximately 82,000 clones, around a tenth found once. Material: PBMCs. This receptor was obtained from a man aged 60 to 75 in good health and CMV-seropositive.

Written as DNA, the CDR3 is TGTGCCAGCAGAGACAGGGTGGGGGGTGGCTACACCTTC. Its translation: CASRDRVGGGYTF. The chain is built from TRBV9 and TRBJ1-2; 7 bases align to TRBD1. The CDR3 consists of 13 residues. CDR1 is SGDLS, CDR2 YYNGEE, per germline. Germline trimming cut 5 bases from V and 7 bases from J; bases unmatched to any gene: 8.